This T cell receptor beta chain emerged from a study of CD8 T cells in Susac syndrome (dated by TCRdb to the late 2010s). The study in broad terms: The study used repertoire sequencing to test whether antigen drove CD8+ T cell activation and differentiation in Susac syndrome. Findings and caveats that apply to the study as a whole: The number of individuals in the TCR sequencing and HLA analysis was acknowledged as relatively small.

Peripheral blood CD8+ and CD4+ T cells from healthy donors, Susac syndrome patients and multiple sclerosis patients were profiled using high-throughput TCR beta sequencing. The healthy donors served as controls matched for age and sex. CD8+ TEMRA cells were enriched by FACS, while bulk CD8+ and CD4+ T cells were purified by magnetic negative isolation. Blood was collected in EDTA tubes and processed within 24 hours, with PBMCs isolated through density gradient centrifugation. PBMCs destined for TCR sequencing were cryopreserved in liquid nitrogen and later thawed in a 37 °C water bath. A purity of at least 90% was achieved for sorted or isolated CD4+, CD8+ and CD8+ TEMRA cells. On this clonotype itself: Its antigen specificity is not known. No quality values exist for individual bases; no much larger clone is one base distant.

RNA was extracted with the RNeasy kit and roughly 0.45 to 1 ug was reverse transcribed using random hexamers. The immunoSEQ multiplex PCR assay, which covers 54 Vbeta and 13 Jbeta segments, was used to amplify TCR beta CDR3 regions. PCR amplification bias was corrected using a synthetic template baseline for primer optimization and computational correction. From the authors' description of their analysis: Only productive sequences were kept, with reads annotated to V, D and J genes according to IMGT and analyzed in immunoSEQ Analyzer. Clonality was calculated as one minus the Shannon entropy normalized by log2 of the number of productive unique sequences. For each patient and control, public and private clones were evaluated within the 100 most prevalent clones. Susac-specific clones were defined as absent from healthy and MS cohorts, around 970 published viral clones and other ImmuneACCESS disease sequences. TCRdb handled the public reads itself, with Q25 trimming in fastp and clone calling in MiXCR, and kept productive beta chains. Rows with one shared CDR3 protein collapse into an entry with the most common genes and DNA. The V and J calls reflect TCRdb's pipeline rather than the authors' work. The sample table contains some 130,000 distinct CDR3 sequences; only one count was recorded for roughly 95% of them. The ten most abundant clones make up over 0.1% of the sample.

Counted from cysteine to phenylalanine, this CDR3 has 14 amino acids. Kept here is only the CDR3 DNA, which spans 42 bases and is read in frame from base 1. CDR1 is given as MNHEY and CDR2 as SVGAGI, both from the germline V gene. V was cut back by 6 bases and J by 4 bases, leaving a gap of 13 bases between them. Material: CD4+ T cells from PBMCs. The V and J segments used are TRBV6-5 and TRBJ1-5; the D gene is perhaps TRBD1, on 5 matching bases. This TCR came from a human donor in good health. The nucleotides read TGTGCCAGCAGCAAGGGACGGTCAAATCAGCCCCAGCATTTT. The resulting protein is CASSKGRSNQPQHF.